This T cell receptor (beta chain) is drawn from a study of blood T cell repertoires in COVID-19. Across the whole study: The United States, Italy and Spain supplied acute and convalescent COVID-19 samples. Sample material is recorded as cDNA or gDNA derived from T cells, B-cell-depleted T cells, or PBMCs.

V dropped 5 bases and J dropped 0 bases, with 14 bases sitting between them. Germline V gene sequence: CDR1 SQVTM, CDR2 ANQGSEA. This CDR3 comprises 15 residues. Methods used by the authors: Amplification with reference gene primers provided the estimates of nucleated cell counts. The repertoire was sequenced with immunoSEQ multiplex PCR; TCRdb's copy has only in-frame clones and lacks some. D and trimming were read from the DNA, whereas the V and J calls and clone size are those reported in that table. The sample has over 30,000 clones, 85% to 90% seen once; the top ten hold 9% to 13%. Source material: peripheral blood. The V gene is TRBV29-1, the J gene TRBJ1-3; D might be TRBD1 (6 bases). This receptor was taken from an older man with acute or convalescent COVID-19. The CDR3: CSVMTGTSSGNTIYF. Here the CDR3 DNA reads TGCAGCGTTATGACAGGCACGAGCTCTGGAAACACCATATATTTT.